The 8 T cell receptor beta chains below all came from one sample that was sequenced in a study of shared clonotypes between healthy human individuals. Some clones are missing from TCRdb's copy, which holds only in-frame ones; the method was immunoSEQ multiplex PCR. Of approximately 700,000 clones listed, 73% were seen once; the top ten hold under 2%. Sample: memory CD4+ T cells sorted from blood. Subset reported: CD45RA-negative fraction. Receptors were obtained from a woman in her 30s in good health.

The genes are TRBV19 and TRBJ2-3; D is unclear. CDR3 length: 16 amino acids. Germline V gene data show CDR1 as LNHDA and CDR2 as SQIVND (reference sequence). V lost 1 base, J lost 1 base, and 12 bases lay in between. The CDR3 loop reads CASSIGGSIGTDTQYF. In nucleotides, the CDR3 is TGTGCCAGTAGTATAGGGGGTAGCATCGGCACAGATACGCAGTATTTT.

CDR3 sequence: CASTPGTSLEKLFF. DNA for the CDR3: TGCGCCAGCACCCCGGGTACATCGCTGGAAAAACTGTTTTTT. J is TRBJ1-4 and V is TRBV5-1; no firm D call. V was shortened by 6 bases and J by 8 bases, with 17 bases between the two germline ends. The germline CDR1 and CDR2 sequences are SGHRS and YFSETQ. There are 14 residues in the CDR3.

This clone has a handful of counts. V is TRBV29-1 and J is TRBJ2-1; 14 nucleotides agree with TRBD2. The germline CDR1 and CDR2 sequences are SQVTM and ANQGSEA. This CDR3 has 14 residues. V was clipped by 4 bases and J by 4 bases; unmatched bases: 0. The CDR3 bases are TGCAGCGTTGGGACTAGCGGGAGGTACAATGAGCAGTTCTTC. It specifies CSVGTSGRYNEQFF.

The V call is TRBV19, the J call TRBJ2-7; 8 nucleotides match TRBD1. Per the germline V gene, CDR1 is LNHDA and CDR2 is SQIVND (reference sequence). V lost 4 bases to trimming and J lost 1 base; unmatched junction nucleotides: 6. The CDR3 covers 15 residues. The CDR3 region is CASSNQGATSYEQYF. CDR3 in DNA: TGTGCCAGTAGTAATCAGGGGGCGACGTCCTACGAGCAGTACTTC.

This sequence joins TRBV5-1 and TRBJ2-5; TRBD2 matches at 9 bases. This CDR3 has 14 residues. The germline V gene encodes CDR1 SGHRS and CDR2 YFSETQ. V lost 4 bases, J lost 3 bases, and 4 bases stayed unmatched. The CDR3 sequence: CASSPRLAEETQYF. CDR3 nucleotides: TGCGCCAGCAGCCCGAGACTAGCGGAAGAGACCCAGTACTTC.

The V and J genes are TRBV5-1 and TRBJ2-7; the match to TRBD2 covers 9 bases. The J segment lost 0 bases and the V segment lost 0 bases, leaving 4 bases of the junction unmatched. The CDR3 is 16 residues long. Germline CDR1 and CDR2: SGHRS and YFSETQ. CDR3 protein: CASSLGTSVTSYEQYF. Here the CDR3 DNA reads TGCGCCAGCAGCTTGGGGACTAGCGTGACCTCCTACGAGCAGTACTTC.

The table lists this clone with a few counts. V and J are TRBV5-1 and TRBJ2-7; the match to TRBD1 covers 7 bases. This CDR3 is built from 15 residues. In germline, CDR1 is SGHRS, CDR2 YFSETQ. Trimming at V came to 4 bases and at J to 4 bases, leaving 11 bases not matched to a gene. CDR3 coding DNA: TGCGCCAGCAGCGTCACCGGGACAGATATATACGAGCAGTACTTC. This codes for CASSVTGTDIYEQYF.

This clone has just a few counts. The genes are TRBV18 and TRBJ2-6; TRBD2 matches 8 bases. The CDR3 runs 17 residues. Germline CDR1 is KGHSH and CDR2 is LQKENI. V lost 4 bases to trimming and J lost 2 bases; unmatched junction nucleotides: 7. The CDR3 sequence is CASSRGSGSPGANVLTF. The CDR3 DNA reads as TGTGCCAGCTCACGGGGAAGCGGGAGTCCTGGGGCCAACGTCCTGACTTTC.